This TCR beta chain comes out of a study of regulatory T cells in long-lasting Graves disease. As for time point: newly diagnosed GD, antithyroid drugs for less than 3 months. Extracted PBMC RNA gave rise to the TCR library. This clonotype appeared many times. The V gene's germline CDR1 is DFQATT and CDR2 SNEGSKA (reference sequence). V was pared by 7 bases and J by 5 bases, with 11 bases of the junction left unmatched. The CDR3 is made up of 16 amino acids. Arm-PCR of CDR3 regions with iRepertoire HTBI primers generated TCR beta libraries. TCRdb used MiXCR to reprocess the multiplex PCR reads, holding one entry per CDR3 protein. The sample yields around 480,000 distinct CDR3 sequences, 15% to 20% seen once. The data were also submitted as part of a second study, on T cells in Graves' hyperthyroidism and ophthalmopathy.

The chain couples TRBV20-1 to TRBJ2-3; 14 bases map to TRBD2. The sample here was peripheral blood mononuclear cells (PBMCs), taken at new diagnosis, from a patient treated with antithyroid drugs. The receptor was derived from a man in his forties with Graves disease. The CDR3 spells CSVTGTSGGGGDTQYF. The CDR3 region has the DNA TGCAGTGTCACCGGGACTAGCGGGGGCGGTGGAGATACGCAGTATTTT.